The next 13 T cell receptor beta chains were all read from a single sample in a study of regulatory T cells in long-lasting Graves disease. Noted time point: newly diagnosed GD, antithyroid drugs for less than 3 months. Researchers made the TCR library from RNA that was extracted from PBMCs. HTBI primers from iRepertoire and Arm-PCR of CDR3 regions yielded the TCR beta libraries. Each CDR3 protein is one row after TCRdb ran MiXCR on the multiplex PCR reads. The sample consists of hundreds of thousands of distinct CDR3 sequences, about 15% of them appearing once. These records were also assigned to another study, of T cells in Graves' hyperthyroidism and ophthalmopathy.

This sample comprised peripheral blood mononuclear cells (PBMCs), obtained at new diagnosis, from a patient treated with antithyroid drugs. All receptors derive from a woman in her twenties or thirties with Graves disease.

This clonotype showed up just a few times. The J gene is TRBJ1-3, the V gene TRBV6-2 or TRBV6-3, with a possible D match to TRBD1 (5 bases). The length of the CDR3 is 15 residues. V was clipped by 6 bases and J by 0 bases, with 12 bases between them. Germline V gene sequence: CDR1 MNHEY, CDR2 SVGEGT. Written as DNA, the CDR3 is TGTGCCAGCAGGTTACAGGAAGACTCTGGAAACACCATATATTTT. Its protein is CASRLQEDSGNTIYF.

This clonotype was counted only a few times. The V and J genes are TRBV7-8 and TRBJ2-1, with 7 bases that match TRBD1. Germline loops: CDR1 SGHVS, CDR2 FQNEAQ. With V trimmed by 3 bases and J by 10 bases, 15 bases remained unmatched. The CDR3 is 16 amino acids. CDR3 sequence reads: CASSFVSGTGTVEQFF. Here the CDR3 DNA reads TGTGCCAGCAGCTTTGTGTCTGGAACCGGGACAGTCGAGCAGTTCTTC. Supplemented by reference TRBV7-8 and TRBJ2-1, the full variable domain reads GAGVSQSPRYKVAKRGQDVALRCDPISGHVSLFWYQQALGQGPEFLTYFQNEAQLDKSGLPSDRFFAERPEGSVSTLKIQRTQQEDSAVYLCASSFVSGTGTVEQFFGPGTRLTVL.

This clonotype was detected only a few times. V usage is TRBV7-9 and J usage is TRBJ2-1; D unclear. This CDR3 spans 15 amino acids. Germline loops: CDR1 SEHNR, CDR2 FQNEAQ (reference sequence). The germline V and J ends were trimmed by 1 base and 7 bases, with 14 bases remaining between them. In DNA form, the CDR3 reads TGTGCCAGCAGCTTAGGACTTGGGGTGTGGAATGAGCAGTTCTTC. Amino acid sequence: CASSLGLGVWNEQFF.

The rearrangement uses TRBV20-1 and TRBJ2-7; D uncertain. Germline V lookup: CDR1 DFQATT, CDR2 SNEGSKA (reference sequence). The CDR3 is made up of 12 amino acids. V gave up 1 base and J gave up 3 bases, with 7 bases separating them. CDR3 nucleotide sequence: TGCAGTGCTAGAGGCAAATACTACGAGCAGTACTTC. Its protein is CSARGKYYEQYF.

Ten or more counts support this clonotype. The chain employs TRBV12-3 or TRBV12-4 and TRBJ2-3, with a tentative D call TRBD2 (6 bases). This CDR3 is built from 14 residues. With 11 bases removed from V and 4 bases from J, the gap between germline ends came to 19 bases. CDR3 bases: TGTGCCTCGCACGGGGGAGCAAGGGCAGATACGCAGTATTTT. Protein product: CASHGGARADTQYF.

The V gene is TRBV7-9, the J gene TRBJ1-5; unclear D gene. This CDR3 has 14 residues. Germline assignment: CDR1 SEHNR and CDR2 FQNEAQ (reference sequence). The V end was cut by 5 bases, the J end by 3 bases, with 11 bases between. The CDR3 loop reads CASSHDGPNQPQHF. In DNA, the CDR3 is TGTGCCAGCAGCCACGACGGACCCAATCAGCCCCAGCATTTT. The full variable domain, completed using reference TRBV7-9 and TRBJ1-5, is DTGVSQNPRHKITKRGQNVTFRCDPISEHNRLYWYRQTLGQGPEFLTYFQNEAQLEKSRLLSDRFSAERPKGSFSTLEIQRTEQGDSAMYLCASSHDGPNQPQHFGDGTRLSIL.

Many counts were recorded for this clonotype. The rearrangement links TRBV28 to TRBJ2-3; TRBD1 is a possible D gene (5 bases). The germline V gene has CDR1 MDHEN and CDR2 SYDVKM. Trimming took off 3 bases at V and 2 bases at J, with 9 bases between the two ends. This CDR3 is built from 14 residues. The CDR3 spells CASSFDSPTDTQYF. As DNA, the CDR3 is TGTGCCAGCAGTTTCGACAGTCCCACAGATACGCAGTATTTT. Complete variable domain (other parts from reference TRBV28 and TRBJ2-3): DVKVTQSSRYLVKRTGEKVFLECVQDMDHENMFWYRQDPGLGLRLIYFSYDVKMKEKGDIPEGYSVSREKKERFSLILESASTNQTSMYLCASSFDSPTDTQYFGPGTRLTVL.

The rearrangement uses TRBV6-5 and TRBJ1-3; D unclear. The CDR3 totals 17 residues. Germline V CDR1 and CDR2: MNHEY, SVGAGI. Trimming shortened V by 0 bases and J by 1 base, and 13 bases separated the two germline ends. The CDR3 protein is CASSYSNIGISGNTIYF. The CDR3 DNA reads as TGTGCCAGCAGTTACTCGAATATAGGTATTTCTGGAAACACCATATATTTT.

This chain uses TRBV5-5 with TRBJ2-5; TRBD1 aligns across 11 bases. Trimming at V came to 3 bases and at J to 3 bases, leaving 1 base not matched to a gene. The CDR3 is made up of 14 amino acids. The V gene's germline CDR1 is SGHKS and CDR2 YYEKEE (reference sequence). The CDR3 reads CASSWDRGEETQYF. The DNA of the CDR3 is TGTGCCAGCAGCTGGGACAGGGGGGAAGAGACCCAGTACTTC.

This clonotype occurred a few times. The CDR3, as DNA: TGCGCCAGCAGGAGACAGCAAGAGACCCAGTACTTC. This sequence encodes CASRRQQETQYF. This chain connects TRBV5-1 to TRBJ2-5, with D perhaps TRBD1 (5 bases). The CDR3 is 12 residues long. Trimming removed 5 bases at V and 2 bases at J, with 7 bases between. Germline V gene sequence: CDR1 SGHRS, CDR2 YFSETQ.

This clonotype was found many times. The chain is built from TRBV27 and TRBJ1-2, with no clear D. From germline, CDR1 is MNHEY and CDR2 SMNVEV (reference sequence). V was trimmed by 6 bases and J by 4 bases, leaving 12 bases between them. The CDR3 extends over 13 amino acids. The chain's CDR3 is CASRGAGTYGYTF. As DNA, the CDR3 is TGTGCCAGCAGGGGAGCAGGTACCTATGGCTACACCTTC.

A remark on this clonotype: Since a far larger clone is one base different, this is likely a read error. The V gene is TRBV9, the J gene TRBJ2-3; D not certain. The DNA end favors TRBJ2-1, so the J call may be wrong. The V gene's germline CDR1 is SGDLS and CDR2 YYNGEE. This CDR3 comprises 12 residues. The CDR3 sequence is CASSAQTYEQFF. DNA for the CDR3: TGTGCCAGCAGTGCTCAAACCTACGAGCAGTTCTTC.

At least ten counts were recorded for this clonotype. CDR3 bases: TGTGCCAGCAGTGTAAGAGCGGGAGATGGGAATGAGCAGTTCTTC. It is translated as CASSVRAGDGNEQFF. V usage is TRBV2 and J usage is TRBJ2-1; 8 bases agree with TRBD2. Trimming took 4 bases from V and 7 from J; bases not matched to a gene: 9. Germline V gives CDR1 SNHLY, CDR2 FYNNEI. The CDR3 loop spans 15 amino acids.